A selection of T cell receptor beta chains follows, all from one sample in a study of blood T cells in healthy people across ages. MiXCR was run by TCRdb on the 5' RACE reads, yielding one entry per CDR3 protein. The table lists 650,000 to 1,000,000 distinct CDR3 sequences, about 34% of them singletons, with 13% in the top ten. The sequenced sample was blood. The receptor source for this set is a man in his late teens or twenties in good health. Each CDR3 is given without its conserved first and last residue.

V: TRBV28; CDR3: ASSSGLARIYEQY
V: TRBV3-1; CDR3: ASAPPRLASMVSAQY
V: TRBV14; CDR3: ASSQETEGDTQY
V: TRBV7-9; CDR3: ASSLGYTPQPLH
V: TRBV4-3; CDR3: VSSQDNGVGEKLF
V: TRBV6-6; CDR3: ASSGRGRDGDQPQH
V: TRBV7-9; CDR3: ASSAAGETNTEAF
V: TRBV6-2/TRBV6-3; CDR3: AIRSPWGGEQF
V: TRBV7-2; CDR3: ASSSTGGGDTQY
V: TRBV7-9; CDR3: ASSSPDWADTQY